This T cell receptor (beta chain) was documented in a study of cytomegalovirus exposure and HLA in healthy donors. For the study at large: HLA-typed donors were the source of approximately 88 million unique TCRs, which an early data release held.

A remark on this clone: Its antigen remains unknown. Germline is not matched at one junction end, which may reflect a read error.

Study conclusions and caveats: Available immune exposure information was restricted to CMV serostatus only. In a later analysis, 16,951 TCR beta sequences were associated with HLA alleles at 0.05 false discovery rate. Reports state that TCR beta sequences accurately predicted most subjects' HLA-A and HLA-B alleles.

The PCR contained 60 Vbeta and 13 Jbeta primers. Sequencing was performed with immunoSEQ multiplex PCR; in TCRdb, only in-frame clones are kept and a portion is missing. This table has roughly 160,000 clones, around nine tenths appearing once. Germline CDR1 is SGHTA and CDR2 is FQGNSA. The CDR3 is 14 residues long. The J gene is TRBJ2-2, the V gene TRBV7-2; D is unresolved. Sequencing used PBMCs. This TCR came from a woman in her thirties in good health and CMV-seronegative. The CDR3, as DNA: TGTGCCAGCAACTTAGAGCCGAACACCGGGGAGCTGTTTTTT. Translated: CASNLEPNTGELFF.